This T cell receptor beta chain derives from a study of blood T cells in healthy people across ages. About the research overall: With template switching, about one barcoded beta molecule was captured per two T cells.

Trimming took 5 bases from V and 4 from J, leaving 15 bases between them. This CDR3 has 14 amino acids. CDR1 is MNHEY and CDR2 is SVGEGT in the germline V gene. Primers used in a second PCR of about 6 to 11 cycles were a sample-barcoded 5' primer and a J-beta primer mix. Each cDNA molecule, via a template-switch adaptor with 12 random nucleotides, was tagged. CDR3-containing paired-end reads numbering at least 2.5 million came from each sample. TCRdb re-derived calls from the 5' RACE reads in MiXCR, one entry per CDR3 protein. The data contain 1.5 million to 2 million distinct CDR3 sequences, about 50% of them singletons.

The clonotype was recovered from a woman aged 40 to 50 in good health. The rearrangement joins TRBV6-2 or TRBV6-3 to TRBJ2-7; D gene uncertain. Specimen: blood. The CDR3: CASSVMGSPYEQYF. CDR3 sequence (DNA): TGTGCCAGCAGTGTTATGGGGTCCCCATACGAGCAGTACTTC.